The sequence of this T cell receptor beta chain was determined in a study of OX40 agonist ivuxolimab in advanced cancers. Across the study: One patient with hepatocellular carcinoma and two with cutaneous melanoma, three in all, had partial responses. The study, taken as a whole, reports: CD8+ T cells were the subset that, on average, had more expanded clones than CD4+.

This table comes from immunoSEQ multiplex PCR, and its TCRdb copy is limited to in-frame clones, with some not included. The sample includes more than 25,000 clones, 86% of them seen just once. Comments on this clone: The antigen is not known.

Deletions cut 4 bases from V and 4 bases from J, with 12 bases between. The length of the CDR3 is 14 residues. Germline values: CDR1 MNHNY, CDR2 SVGAGI (reference sequence). This material consisted of CD4+ or CD8+ T cells sorted from blood, taken in a trial of the OX40 agonist ivuxolimab. This sequence joins TRBV6-6 and TRBJ2-3; unclear D gene. The sequence was obtained from an adult with an advanced solid tumor such as melanoma, head and neck, liver or kidney cancer. The CDR3 region is CASSSVRAADTQYF. In DNA form, the CDR3 reads TGTGCCAGCAGTTCCGTCCGGGCTGCAGATACGCAGTATTTT.